One sample yielded the 14 T cell receptor beta chains listed below, sequenced in a study of blood T cell repertoires in COVID-19. Only in-frame clones appear in the TCRdb table, and some are missing; sequencing was by immunoSEQ multiplex PCR. The sample includes about 150,000 clones, approximately 83% of them seen just once. The material sequenced was PBMCs or T cells enriched from blood (not recorded which). Receptors originate from a man aged 50-59 years who had recovered from COVID-19.

The V and J genes are TRBV9 and TRBJ1-4; 7 bases agree with TRBD1. J was trimmed by 3 bases and V by 3 bases; bases with no gene match: 11. CDR1 SGDLS and CDR2 YYNGEE come from the germline V gene. This CDR3 is 17 amino acids long. The CDR3 loop reads CASSARQGREPNEKLFF. The CDR3 nucleotides are TGTGCCAGCAGCGCCCGACAGGGACGCGAGCCTAATGAAAAACTGTTTTTT.

This rearrangement joins TRBV19 to TRBJ2-5; a possible D gene is TRBD2 (6 bases). Trimming cost V 4 bases and J 3 bases, with 9 bases left between them. The CDR3 has 13 amino acids. Per the germline V gene, CDR1 is LNHDA and CDR2 is SQIVND (reference sequence). The CDR3 protein is CASSNPGEETQYF. Here the CDR3 DNA reads TGTGCCAGTAGTAATCCGGGGGAAGAGACCCAGTACTTC.

The V and J genes are TRBV29-1 and TRBJ2-6, with 8 bases aligning to TRBD2. The CDR3 is 14 amino acids. Looked up from germline, CDR1 is SQVTM and CDR2 is ANQGSEA. Trimming removed 7 bases from V and 4 bases from J; junction bases left unmatched: 6. Written as DNA, the CDR3 is TGCAGCGCCCGGGAGGGGACCGGGGCCAACGTCCTGACTTTC. Residues: CSAREGTGANVLTF. Combining the CDR3 with reference TRBV29-1 and TRBJ2-6 gives the whole variable domain SAVISQKPSRDICQRGTSLTIQCQVDSQVTMMFWYRQQPGQSLTLIATANQGSEATYESGFVIDKFPISRPNLTFSTLTVSNMSPEDSSIYLCSAREGTGANVLTFGAGSRLTVL.

The V call is TRBV7-2, the J call TRBJ2-5; maybe TRBD2 (6 bases). This CDR3 is built from 14 residues. Germline CDR1 is SGHTA and CDR2 is FQGNSA. The V end was cut by 5 bases, the J end by 5 bases, with 15 bases between. The CDR3 DNA reads as TGTGCCAGCAGCCCCAATGGGGGGTCGGAGACCCAGTACTTC. This translates into CASSPNGGSETQYF.

The V and J genes are TRBV6-5 and TRBJ1-1; D call uncertain. Germline CDR1 is MNHEY and CDR2 is SVGAGI. CDR3 size: 11 residues. Trimming removed 2 bases from V and 8 bases from J, with 6 bases in between. For the CDR3, the DNA is TGTGCCAGCAGTTACGGCAGGGAAGCTTTCTTT. As protein: CASSYGREAFF.

The chain links TRBV7-2 to TRBJ1-1; unclear D gene. V dropped 3 bases and J dropped 3 bases, with 14 bases sitting between them. The germline V gene encodes CDR1 SGHTA and CDR2 FQGNSA. The CDR3 sequence is 15 residues long. CDR3 in amino acids: CASSFNGVGDTEAFF. DNA of the CDR3: TGTGCCAGCAGCTTCAACGGGGTGGGAGACACTGAAGCTTTCTTT.

The chain is built from TRBV5-1 and TRBJ2-3, with D possibly TRBD2 on 6 matching bases. Trimming left V 6 bases short and J 0 bases short, with 11 bases between. In germline, CDR1 is SGHRS, CDR2 YFSETQ. CDR3 size: 14 residues. CDR3 in amino acids: CASNPGTSTDTQYF. CDR3 bases: TGCGCCAGCAATCCAGGGACTAGCACAGATACGCAGTATTTT. Full variable domain (outside the CDR3, taken from reference TRBV5-1 and TRBJ2-3): KAGVTQTPRYLIKTRGQQVTLSCSPISGHRSVSWYQQTPGQGLQFLFEYFSETQRNKGNFPGRFSGRQFSNSRSEMNVSTLELGDSALYLCASNPGTSTDTQYFGPGTRLTVL.

The V call is TRBV19, the J call TRBJ1-5; 7 positions agree with TRBD1. V was pared by 1 base and J by 3 bases, with 3 bases of the junction left unmatched. CDR3 length: 15 amino acids. In germline, CDR1 is LNHDA, CDR2 SQIVND (reference sequence). The CDR3 coding sequence is TGTGCCAGTAGTATAGCCGGGACAGTCAATCAGCCCCAGCATTTT. This translates into CASSIAGTVNQPQHF.

This clone was seen once. The chain links TRBV3-1 (or the pseudogene TRBV3-2) to TRBJ1-1, with D unclear. Germline lookup yields CDR1 LGHDT and CDR2 YNNKEL (reference sequence). This CDR3 is 13 amino acids long. V dropped 3 bases and J dropped 2 bases, with 7 bases sitting between them. The CDR3 reads CASSQTSNTEAFF. In nucleotides, the CDR3 is TGTGCCAGCAGCCAGACTAGTAACACTGAAGCTTTCTTT.

This clone was detected a few times. The CDR3 loop is CASSPNRQGFEQYF. The CDR3, as DNA: TGTGCCAGCTCACCAAACAGACAGGGATTCGAGCAGTACTTC. This sequence joins TRBV18 and TRBJ2-7, with TRBD1 matching over 7 bases. The CDR3 contains 14 residues. Germline trimming cut 2 bases from V and 6 bases from J; bases unmatched to any gene: 7. Germline V CDR1 and CDR2: KGHSH, LQKENI.

The chain couples TRBV12-3 or TRBV12-4 to TRBJ1-3; D ambiguous. The germline V and J ends were trimmed by 1 base and 9 bases, with 10 bases remaining between them. This CDR3 contains 13 residues. The CDR3, as DNA: TGTGCCAGCAGTTTAGTGTTAGAGGGCACCATATATTTT. The encoded protein is CASSLVLEGTIYF.

The genes are TRBV19 and TRBJ1-5; 9 positions agree with TRBD1. The germline gives CDR1 LNHDA, CDR2 SQIVND (reference sequence). The V segment lost 5 bases and the J segment 4 bases; nucleotides outside the gene matches: 12. The CDR3 totals 17 residues. The CDR3 bases are TGTGCCAGTAGTTTCGGACCACAGGGGGCTGGGAATCAGCCCCAGCATTTT. It translates to CASSFGPQGAGNQPQHF.

The rearrangement joins TRBV5-1 to TRBJ2-7; TRBD1 matches 8 bases. CDR3 length: 14 amino acids. Germline CDR1 and CDR2: SGHRS and YFSETQ. J lost 5 bases, V lost 9 bases, and 13 bases had no gene match. CDR3 residues: CAIQGGQEGHEQYF. CDR3 bases: TGCGCCATCCAAGGGGGACAGGAGGGCCACGAGCAGTACTTC.

This rearrangement joins TRBV7-2 to TRBJ1-5; D gene uncertain. The CDR3 covers 15 residues. The germline V gene encodes CDR1 SGHTA and CDR2 FQGNSA. V lost 1 base and J lost 0, with 7 bases in between. The CDR3 DNA reads TGTGCCAGCAGCTTAGAGCTTAATAGCAATCAGCCCCAGCATTTT. As protein: CASSLELNSNQPQHF.